This T cell receptor (beta chain) comes out of a study of a mutant IDH1 vaccine in newly diagnosed glioma. Study-wide context: Vaccination of patients was performed eight times, in weeks 1, 3, 5, 7, 11, 15, 19 and 23. Patients previously underwent radiotherapy, temozolomide, or both, and most underwent both. With temozolomide cycles, or 4-6 weeks after radiotherapy alone, vaccination was started.

Time point here: week 5, during vaccination. Mutant IDH1 20-mer peptide, at 300 ug, made up each vaccine dose, with topical imiquimod. Study-wide findings and caveats: Seemingly, top peripheral T cell clonotype changes bore no relation to pseudoprogression.

Repertoires were generated with immunoSEQ multiplex PCR, while TCRdb's copy carries only in-frame clones and drops some. The data hold 50,000 or so clones, with around 84% observed a single time. Points on this clone: Its antigen is undetermined.

V was clipped by 6 bases and J by 6 bases, with 8 bases between them. The CDR3 spans 11 residues. Germline CDR1 and CDR2: MDHEN and SYDVKM. This clonotype was obtained from a woman aged 45-59 years with glioma. The gene calls are TRBV28 and TRBJ1-2; D uncertain. The specimen was PBMCs, collected from a glioma patient whose treatment included an IDH1 peptide vaccine. The CDR3 sequence: CASRLRDGYTF. The CDR3 DNA follows: TGTGCCAGCAGGTTAAGGGATGGCTACACCTTC.